This TCR beta chain is drawn from a study of cytotoxic CD8 clonotypes in ibrutinib-treated CLL. Background on the study: Response samples came after a median around twelve months of treatment, range 6 to 36.

J gave up 4 bases and V 0 bases, and 6 bases lay outside the gene matches. From germline, CDR1 is SGHAT and CDR2 FQNNGV. The CDR3 consists of 18 residues. On this clone itself: The antigen is unknown.

Overall study results and limits: Contraction or stability on treatment characterized the public clonotypes, which were uncommon. Investigators sampled sustained-remission and progressing patients at differing times.

Profiling relied on immunoSEQ multiplex PCR, and the TCRdb table lists in-frame clones only, not all of them. This table has under 300,000 clones, 60% to 80% appearing once. The starting material was PBMCs, obtained at disease progression, from a patient treated with ibrutinib. This clonotype was obtained from a human donor with chronic lymphocytic leukemia. The V and J genes are TRBV11-2 and TRBJ2-3; TRBD2 aligns across 14 bases. The CDR3 region is CASSLDGTSGSLPDTQYF. CDR3 DNA: TGTGCCAGCAGCTTAGATGGGACTAGCGGGAGTCTCCCAGATACGCAGTATTTT. Looking up the rest from reference TRBV11-2 and TRBJ2-3 gives the full variable domain: EAGVAQSPRYKIIEKRQSVAFWCNPISGHATLYWYQQILGQGPKLLIQFQNNGVVDDSQLPKDRFSAERLKGVDSTLKIQPAKLEDSAVYLCASSLDGTSGSLPDTQYFGPGTRLTVL.